The T cell receptor (beta chain) under discussion was sequenced for a study of identifying expanded T cells in peripheral blood. The repertoire was sequenced with immunoSEQ multiplex PCR; TCRdb's copy has only in-frame clones and lacks some. Among tens of thousands of clones listed, approximately 91% were seen once. CDR3 length equals 17 residues. In germline, CDR1 is SNHLY, CDR2 FYNNEI. Trimming took off 2 bases at V and 2 bases at J, with 13 bases between the two ends. Whole-study results and caveats: Over approximately two and four weeks, about 15 and 19 clones changed, versus roughly 1.1 between replicates. Across healthy donors, higher total template counts meant significantly greater approximately two-week count variance.

As to this clone: Its cognate antigen is unknown.

The material sequenced was blood. The rearrangement joins TRBV2 to TRBJ2-6, with a possible D match to TRBD1 (5 bases). The clonotype originates from a person between 18 and 75 years old in good health. CDR3 residues: CASSEFRVGAGANVLTF. The CDR3 DNA reads TGTGCCAGCAGTGAATTCAGGGTAGGGGCTGGGGCCAACGTCCTGACTTTC.